The 8 T cell receptor beta chains below come from one sample, sequenced in a study of CD8+CD57+ T cells in acquired aplastic anemia. The authors sequenced patients whose flow cytometry had shown CD8+CD57+ cell expansion. CDR3 and TCR beta VDJ profiling relied on genomic DNA as the template. TCRdb processed the reads anew with MiXCR; each CDR3 protein has one entry. The sample comprises 210,000 or so distinct CDR3 sequences, roughly 50% of which are singletons, and roughly 21% rests with the top ten. Sequencing was done on a sample of sorted CD4+, CD8+, or CD8+CD57+ T cells (not recorded which) from PBMCs. These receptors all come from a human donor with aplastic anemia.

This clonotype was seen many times. The chain links TRBV5-1 to TRBJ2-5, with D perhaps matching TRBD1 (7 bases). Germline V gene lookup returns CDR1 SGHRS and CDR2 YFSETQ. The V end was cut by 0 bases, the J end by 4 bases, with 10 bases between. The CDR3 sequence is 14 residues long. The CDR3 DNA follows: TGCGCCAGCAGCTTGGGTCAGGGGGGAGAGACCCAGTACTTC. Encoded protein: CASSLGQGGETQYF.

This clonotype occurred many times. The J gene is TRBJ1-3, the V gene TRBV7-2; the D gene is possibly TRBD1 (5 bases). Germline values: CDR1 SGHTA, CDR2 FQGNSA. The CDR3 contains 16 residues. Trimming removed 1 base from V and 0 bases from J, with 10 bases in between. This chain's CDR3 is CASSLGGVSSGNTIYF. CDR3 sequence (DNA): TGTGCCAGCAGCTTAGGGGGGGTTAGCTCTGGAAACACCATATATTTT.

The chain uses TRBV2 and TRBJ1-5, with TRBD1 as a possible D gene (6 bases). Germline-derived CDR1 and CDR2 are SNHLY and FYNNEI. The V gene lost 7 bases and the J gene lost 4 bases, with 11 bases spanning the gap. The CDR3 has 13 amino acids. For the CDR3, the DNA is TGTGCCAGCACCGGACAGCCGAATCAGCCCCAGCATTTT. Translation: CASTGQPNQPQHF.

This chain joins TRBV27 and TRBJ1-5; D is ambiguous. This CDR3 has 16 residues. V lost 0 bases and J 5 bases, leaving 14 bases between the germline ends. Germline V gene data show CDR1 as MNHEY and CDR2 as SMNVEV (reference sequence). CDR3 amino acids: CASSLSRNRIYQPQHF. The CDR3 nucleotides read TGTGCCAGCAGTTTATCGAGAAATCGAATTTATCAGCCCCAGCATTTT.

This clonotype was recorded a few times. This CDR3 reads CASSPVTAEKLFF. DNA for the CDR3: TGTGCCAGCTCACCAGTGACAGCTGAAAAACTGTTTTTT. J is TRBJ1-4 and V is TRBV18, with TRBD1 as a possible D gene (5 bases). Germline CDR1 and CDR2: KGHSH and LQKENI. The V end was cut by 2 bases, the J end by 7 bases, with 8 bases between. The CDR3 covers 13 residues.

This clonotype was counted at least ten times. This chain joins TRBV5-1 and TRBJ1-2, with D hard to call. CDR1 is SGHRS and CDR2 is YFSETQ in the germline V gene. The CDR3 sequence is 17 residues long. Deletions cut 1 base from V and 1 base from J, with 17 bases between. The CDR3 region has the DNA TGCGCCAGCAGCTTGTACGCCACCCAGACGGTTAACTATGGCTACACCTTC. It translates to CASSLYATQTVNYGYTF.

This clonotype was detected a few times. The chain has TRBV18 and TRBJ1-4; 8 nucleotides line up with TRBD1. The trim removed 3 bases at V and 7 bases at J, leaving 7 bases unmatched. CDR3 length: 15 residues. The germline V gene encodes CDR1 KGHSH and CDR2 LQKENI. The CDR3 sequence is CASSPSGQGSEKLFF. The CDR3 DNA sequence: TGTGCCAGCTCACCGTCTGGACAGGGTAGTGAAAAACTGTTTTTT.

Only a few counts were recorded for this clonotype. The DNA of the CDR3 is TGCAGTGCTAGGGGACTCATTACGCAGTATTTT. Protein sequence: CSARGLITQYF. V is TRBV20-1 and J is TRBJ2-3; a possible D gene is TRBD2 (6 bases). From germline, CDR1 is DFQATT and CDR2 SNEGSKA (reference sequence). This CDR3 spans 11 amino acids. V lost 3 bases and J lost 8, with 9 bases in between.